This T cell receptor (beta chain) was identified in a study of radiation and T cells in renal cell carcinoma. Study-wide results and limits: Baseline intratumoral clonotype presence is unknown without pretreatment biopsies.

TCRdb's copy holds only in-frame clones and misses some; the assay was immunoSEQ multiplex PCR. The table lists around 170,000 clones, 88% of them singletons. Germline CDR1 PRHDT, CDR2 FYEKMQ (reference sequence). V gave up 5 bases and J gave up 5 bases; unmatched junction bases: 10. The CDR3 runs 18 residues. Regarding time point: blood 4 weeks post-SBRT, at nephrectomy. Sample treatment: 15 Gy SBRT to primary tumor, nephrectomy 4 weeks later. About this clone: Antigen unknown.

The rearrangement uses TRBV13 and TRBJ2-1, with 15 nucleotides matching TRBD2. This sequence originates from a woman between 50 and 59 years old with renal cell carcinoma. Source: blood, taken from a patient whose treatment included radiotherapy and nephrectomy. The CDR3 is CASSPWTSGGARNNEQFF. CDR3 DNA sequence: TGTGCCAGCAGCCCGTGGACTAGCGGGGGGGCGAGGAACAATGAGCAGTTCTTC.